The rows below give T cell receptor beta chains drawn from one sample of a study of preoperative IRX-2 immunotherapy in early breast cancer. Produced via immunoSEQ multiplex PCR; TCRdb's table is partial and in-frame only. The sample shows approximately 27,000 clones, over 75% of them seen only once. Source: lymph node tissue, taken after IRX-2 immunotherapy. Receptors were obtained from a human donor with breast cancer. Each CDR3 is given with its conserved first and last residue. D genes are given only for firm matches. Expanded clones are given a class, and other clones once, few, many or no size at all.

>.|.|TRBJ1-5|TRBV6-8
CASYDSNQPQHF
TGTGCCAGCTATGACTCAAATCAGCCCCAGCATTTT
>.|.|TRBJ2-5|TRBV5-1
CASNRDSHQETQYF
TGCGCCAGCAACCGGGACTCTCATCAAGAGACCCAGTACTTC
>.|TRBD2|TRBJ2-3|TRBV18
CASSPGTSGLTDTQYF
TGTGCCAGCTCACCAGGGACTAGCGGACTCACAGATACGCAGTATTTT
>.|.|TRBJ1-6|TRBV27
CASSPYNSPLHF
TGTGCCAGCAGTCCCTATAATTCACCCCTCCACTTT
>.|.|TRBJ1-1|TRBV6-8
CASSHPEGTAEAFF
TGTGCCAGCAGCCACCCGGAGGGAACGGCTGAAGCTTTCTTT
>.|.|TRBJ1-1|TRBV6-8
CASSIIRWGSNTEAFF
TGTGCCAGCAGTATAATAAGGTGGGGTTCGAACACTGAAGCTTTCTTT
>.|.|TRBJ1-5|TRBV19
CANSIYGRNQPQHF
TGTGCCAATAGTATATACGGACGCAATCAGCCCCAGCATTTT
>.|.|TRBJ1-1|TRBV5-1
CASSLGPRLTEAFF
TGCGCCAGCAGCTTGGGACCGCGCCTGACTGAAGCTTTCTTT
>.|.|TRBJ2-2|TRBV14
CASSQHGRGELFF
TGTGCCAGCAGCCAACATGGGCGGGGGGAGCTGTTTTTT
>.|.|TRBJ2-3|TRBV4-1
CASSLQSPTDTSTDTQYF
TGCGCCAGCAGCCTTCAGAGCCCCACAGATACTAGCACAGATACGCAGTATTTT
>.|.|TRBJ1-6|TRBV30
CAWSVGQGGNSPLHF
TGTGCCTGGAGTGTGGGGCAGGGAGGTAATTCACCCCTCCACTTT
>.|.|TRBJ1-4|TRBV7-7
CASSLNWGANEKLFF
TGTGCCAGCAGCTTGAACTGGGGAGCTAATGAAAAACTGTTTTTT
>.|.|TRBJ1-4|TRBV23-1
CASSPGGGEKLFF
TGCGCCAGCAGCCCGGGCGGGGGTGAAAAACTGTTTTTT
>.|.|TRBJ1-6|TRBV19
CASRGTRVANSPLHF
TGTGCCAGTAGAGGGACCAGGGTCGCTAATTCACCCCTCCACTTT
>.|.|TRBJ1-2|TRBV19
CASTPGVYGYTF
TGTGCCAGTACCCCGGGGGTCTATGGCTACACCTTC
>.|TRBD1|TRBJ1-4|TRBV19
CASTPQGARDGGKLFF
TGTGCCAGTACCCCACAGGGGGCAAGGGATGGCGGAAAACTGTTTTTT
>.|.|TRBJ1-5|TRBV28
CASSLNSPQPQHF
TGTGCCAGCAGTTTGAACAGCCCGCAGCCCCAGCATTTT
>.|.|TRBJ1-1|TRBV6-8
CASSYRGGGNTEAFF
TGTGCCAGCAGTTACCGAGGGGGGGGGAACACTGAAGCTTTCTTT
>few|TRBD1|TRBJ1-1|TRBV25-1
CASSDSTGATNTEAFF
TGTGCCAGCAGTGATTCGACAGGGGCTACGAACACTGAAGCTTTCTTT
>.|TRBD1|TRBJ2-5|TRBV5-1
CASSPRTGDGETQYF
TGCGCCAGCAGCCCCAGGACAGGGGATGGAGAGACCCAGTACTTC
>.|.|TRBJ1-1|TRBV10-2
CASSELGGPGEAFF
TGCGCCAGCAGTGAGTTAGGGGGGCCAGGTGAAGCTTTCTTT
>few|.|TRBJ2-5|TRBV15
CATSRGRAQETQYF
TGTGCCACCAGCAGAGGGAGAGCTCAAGAGACCCAGTACTTC
>.|.|TRBJ2-2|TRBV9
CASSPRLGPGELFF
TGTGCCAGCAGCCCACGTCTAGGGCCCGGGGAGCTGTTTTTT
>.|.|TRBJ2-2|TRBV7-5
CASSPSHGDGELFF
TGTGCCAGCAGCCCCTCTCATGGCGACGGGGAGCTGTTTTTT
>.|.|TRBJ2-2|TRBV10-3
CASERFGKLTGELFF
TGTGCCAGCGAGAGGTTTGGCAAATTAACCGGGGAGCTGTTTTTT
>once|TRBD1|TRBJ1-2|TRBV14
CASSQGDRAYGYTF
TGTGCCAGCAGCCAAGGGGACAGGGCCTATGGCTACACCTTC
>.|.|TRBJ2-7|TRBV19
CASTPRGSYEQYF
TGTGCCAGTACCCCAAGGGGCAGCTACGAGCAGTACTTC
>.|.|TRBJ1-1|TRBV19
CASKQGGTEAFF
TGTGCCAGTAAACAGGGTGGCACTGAAGCTTTCTTT
>few|TRBD1|TRBJ2-3|TRBV11-3
CASSRRGGDYQTDTQYF
TGTGCCAGCAGCAGGAGAGGGGGCGACTATCAAACAGATACGCAGTATTTT
>.|.|TRBJ1-2|TRBV29-1
CSVEASPGTDGYTF
TGCAGCGTTGAAGCTTCGCCCGGGACGGATGGCTACACCTTC
>.|.|TRBJ1-1|TRBV28
CASTILGPSTEAFF
TGTGCCAGCACTATACTGGGCCCGAGCACTGAAGCTTTCTTT
>medium-sized|.|TRBJ1-1|TRBV30
CAWSVIEGSRAFF
TGTGCCTGGAGTGTAATAGAGGGCTCGCGAGCTTTCTTT
>.|.|TRBJ1-6|TRBV19
CASSMSTWISPLHF
TGTGCCAGTAGTATGTCGACCTGGATTTCACCCCTCCACTTT